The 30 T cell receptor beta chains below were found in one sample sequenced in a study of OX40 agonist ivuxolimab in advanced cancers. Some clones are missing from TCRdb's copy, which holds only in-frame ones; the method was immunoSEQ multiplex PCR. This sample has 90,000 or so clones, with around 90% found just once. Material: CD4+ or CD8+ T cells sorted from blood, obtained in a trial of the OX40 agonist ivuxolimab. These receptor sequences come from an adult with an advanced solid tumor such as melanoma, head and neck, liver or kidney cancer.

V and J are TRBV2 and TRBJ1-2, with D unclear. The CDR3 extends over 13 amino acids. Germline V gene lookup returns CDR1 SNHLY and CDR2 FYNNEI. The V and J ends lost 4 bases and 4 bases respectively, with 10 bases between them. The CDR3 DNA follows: TGTGCCAGCAGTGTTGGGGAGGGCTATGGCTACACCTTC. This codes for CASSVGEGYGYTF.

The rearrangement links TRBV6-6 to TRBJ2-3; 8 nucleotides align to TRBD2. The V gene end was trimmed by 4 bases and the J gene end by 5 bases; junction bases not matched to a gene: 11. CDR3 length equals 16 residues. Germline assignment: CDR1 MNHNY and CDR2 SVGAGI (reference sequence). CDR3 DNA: TGTGCCAGCAGTTCCCGTATAGCGGGAAAGGGAGATACGCAGTATTTT. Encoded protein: CASSSRIAGKGDTQYF.

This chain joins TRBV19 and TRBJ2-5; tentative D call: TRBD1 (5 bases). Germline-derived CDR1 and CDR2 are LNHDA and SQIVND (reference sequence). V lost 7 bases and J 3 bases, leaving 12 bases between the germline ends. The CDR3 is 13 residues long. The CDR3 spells CASNMGLEETQYF. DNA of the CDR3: TGTGCCAGTAACATGGGGCTAGAAGAGACCCAGTACTTC.

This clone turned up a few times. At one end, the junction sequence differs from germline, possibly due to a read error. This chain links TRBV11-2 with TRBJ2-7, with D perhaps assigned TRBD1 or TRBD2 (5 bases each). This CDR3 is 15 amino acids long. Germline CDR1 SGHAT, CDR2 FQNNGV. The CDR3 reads CASSSYVGASSEQYF. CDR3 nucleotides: TGTGCCAGCAGCTCGTACGTCGGGGCGTCCTCCGAGCAGTACTTC.

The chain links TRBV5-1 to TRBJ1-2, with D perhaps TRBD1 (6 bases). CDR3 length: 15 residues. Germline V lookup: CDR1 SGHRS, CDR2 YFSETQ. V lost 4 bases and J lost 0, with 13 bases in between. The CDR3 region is CASSPQGSSNYGYTF. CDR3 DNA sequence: TGCGCCAGCAGCCCGCAGGGGTCTTCTAACTATGGCTACACCTTC. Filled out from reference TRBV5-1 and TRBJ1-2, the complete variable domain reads KAGVTQTPRYLIKTRGQQVTLSCSPISGHRSVSWYQQTPGQGLQFLFEYFSETQRNKGNFPGRFSGRQFSNSRSEMNVSTLELGDSALYLCASSPQGSSNYGYTFGSGTRLTVV.

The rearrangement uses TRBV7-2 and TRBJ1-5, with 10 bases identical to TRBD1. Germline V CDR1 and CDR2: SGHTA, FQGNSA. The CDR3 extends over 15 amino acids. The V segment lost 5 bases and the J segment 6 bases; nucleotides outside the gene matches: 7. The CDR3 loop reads CASSTQTGGGQPQHF. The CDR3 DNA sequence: TGTGCCAGCAGCACCCAGACAGGGGGCGGTCAGCCCCAGCATTTT.

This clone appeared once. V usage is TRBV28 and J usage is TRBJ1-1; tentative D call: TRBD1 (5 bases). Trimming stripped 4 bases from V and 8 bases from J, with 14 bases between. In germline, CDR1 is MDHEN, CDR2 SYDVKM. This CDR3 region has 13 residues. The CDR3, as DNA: TGTGCCAGCAGTTCCGGGACCGTAGGCGAAGCTTTCTTT. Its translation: CASSSGTVGEAFF.

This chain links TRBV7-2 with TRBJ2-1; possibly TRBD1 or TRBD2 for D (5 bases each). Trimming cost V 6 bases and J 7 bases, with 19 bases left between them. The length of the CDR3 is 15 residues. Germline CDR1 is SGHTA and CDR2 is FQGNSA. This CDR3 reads CASSPNYRGGNEQFF. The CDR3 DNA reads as TGTGCCAGCAGTCCAAATTATAGGGGCGGGAATGAGCAGTTCTTC.

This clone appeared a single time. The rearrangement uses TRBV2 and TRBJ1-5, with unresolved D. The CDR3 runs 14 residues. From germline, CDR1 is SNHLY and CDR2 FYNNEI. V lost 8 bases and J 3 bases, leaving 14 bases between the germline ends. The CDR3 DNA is TGTGCCAGCGAAAAGGCGGTCACCAATCAGCCCCAGCATTTT. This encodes CASEKAVTNQPQHF.

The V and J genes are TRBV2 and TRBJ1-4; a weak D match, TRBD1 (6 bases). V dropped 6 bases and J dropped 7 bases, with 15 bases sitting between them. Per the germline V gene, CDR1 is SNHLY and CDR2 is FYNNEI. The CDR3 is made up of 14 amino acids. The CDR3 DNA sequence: TGTGCCAGCAGGGGGGACACGACGAGTGAAAAACTGTTTTTT. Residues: CASRGDTTSEKLFF.

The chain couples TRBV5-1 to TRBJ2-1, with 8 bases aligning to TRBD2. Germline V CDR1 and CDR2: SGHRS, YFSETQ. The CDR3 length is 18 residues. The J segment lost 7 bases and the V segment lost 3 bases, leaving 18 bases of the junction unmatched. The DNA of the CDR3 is TGCGCCAGCAGCTCCACCCCCCCCGGCAGCGGGAGAGATAATGAGCAGTTCTTC. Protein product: CASSSTPPGSGRDNEQFF.

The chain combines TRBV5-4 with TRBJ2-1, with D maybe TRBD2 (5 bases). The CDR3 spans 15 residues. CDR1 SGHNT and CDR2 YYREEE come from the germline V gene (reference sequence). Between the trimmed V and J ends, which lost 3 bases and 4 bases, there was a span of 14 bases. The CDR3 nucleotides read TGTGCCAGCAGCTCAACACCTCTAGCTTACAATGAGCAGTTCTTC. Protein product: CASSSTPLAYNEQFF.

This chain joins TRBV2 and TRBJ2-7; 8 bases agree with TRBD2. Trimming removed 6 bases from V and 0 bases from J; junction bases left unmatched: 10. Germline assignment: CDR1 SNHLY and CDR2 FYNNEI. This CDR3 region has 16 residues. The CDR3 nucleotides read TGTGCCAGCAGCCTAACGGGCAGCGGGAGCTCCTACGAGCAGTACTTC. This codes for CASSLTGSGSSYEQYF.

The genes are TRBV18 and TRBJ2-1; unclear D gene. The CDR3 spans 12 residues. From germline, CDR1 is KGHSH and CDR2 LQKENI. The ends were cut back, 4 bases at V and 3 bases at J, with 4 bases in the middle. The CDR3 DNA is TGTGCCAGCTCACGGGACTACAATGAGCAGTTCTTC. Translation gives CASSRDYNEQFF. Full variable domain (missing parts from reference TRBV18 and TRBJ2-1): NAGVMQNPRHLVRRRGQEARLRCSPMKGHSHVYWYRQLPEEGLKFMVYLQKENIIDESGMPKERFSAEFPKEGPSILRIQQVVRGDSAAYFCASSRDYNEQFFGPGTRLTVL.

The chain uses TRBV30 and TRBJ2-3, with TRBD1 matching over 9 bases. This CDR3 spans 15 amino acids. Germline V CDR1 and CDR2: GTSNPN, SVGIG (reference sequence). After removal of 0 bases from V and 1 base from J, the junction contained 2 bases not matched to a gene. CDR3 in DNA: TGTGCCTGGAGTGTGGACAGGGGTGGCACAGATACGCAGTATTTT. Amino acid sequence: CAWSVDRGGTDTQYF.

CDR3 region: CASSRTQPGTFGVLTF. In DNA, the CDR3 is TGTGCCAGCAGCCGCACCCAGCCAGGGACCTTCGGCGTCCTGACTTTC. J is TRBJ2-6 and V is TRBV7-9, with D perhaps matching TRBD1 or TRBD2 (5 bases each). The germline V gene encodes CDR1 SEHNR and CDR2 FQNEAQ (reference sequence). This CDR3 region has 16 residues. Trimming took 5 bases from V and 12 from J, leaving 23 bases between them.

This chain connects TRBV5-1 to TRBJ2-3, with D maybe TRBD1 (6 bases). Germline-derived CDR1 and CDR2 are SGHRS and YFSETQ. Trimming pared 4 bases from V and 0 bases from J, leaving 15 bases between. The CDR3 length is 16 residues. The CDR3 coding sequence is TGCGCCAGCAGCGATACACCGGGACAAAGCACAGATACGCAGTATTTT. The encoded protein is CASSDTPGQSTDTQYF.

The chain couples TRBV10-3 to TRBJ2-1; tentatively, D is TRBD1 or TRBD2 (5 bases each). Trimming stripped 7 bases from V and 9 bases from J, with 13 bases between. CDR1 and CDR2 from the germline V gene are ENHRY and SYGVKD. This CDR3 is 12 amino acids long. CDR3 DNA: TGTGCCATCACGTCAGGGACCGCTGAGCAGTTCTTC. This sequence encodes CAITSGTAEQFF.

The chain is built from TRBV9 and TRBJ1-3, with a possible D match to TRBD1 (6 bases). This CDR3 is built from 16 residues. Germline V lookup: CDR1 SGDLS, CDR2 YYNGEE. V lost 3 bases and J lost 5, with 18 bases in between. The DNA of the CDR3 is TGTGCCAGCAGCGCCCTGGAGGGCGGGACAAGAAACACCATATATTTT. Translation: CASSALEGGTRNTIYF.

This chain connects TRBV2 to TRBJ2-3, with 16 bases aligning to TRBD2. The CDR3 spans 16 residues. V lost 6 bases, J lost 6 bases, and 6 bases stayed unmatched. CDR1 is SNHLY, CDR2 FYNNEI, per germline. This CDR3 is CASRAGTSGRVDTQYF. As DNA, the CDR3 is TGTGCCAGCAGGGCCGGGACTAGCGGGAGGGTGGATACGCAGTATTTT.

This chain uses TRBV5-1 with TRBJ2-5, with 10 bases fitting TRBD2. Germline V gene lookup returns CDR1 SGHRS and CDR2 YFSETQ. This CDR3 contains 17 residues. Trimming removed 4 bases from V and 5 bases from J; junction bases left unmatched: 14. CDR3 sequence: CASSKMVAGGSGETQYF. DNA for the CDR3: TGCGCCAGCAGCAAGATGGTAGCGGGAGGCTCAGGGGAGACCCAGTACTTC.

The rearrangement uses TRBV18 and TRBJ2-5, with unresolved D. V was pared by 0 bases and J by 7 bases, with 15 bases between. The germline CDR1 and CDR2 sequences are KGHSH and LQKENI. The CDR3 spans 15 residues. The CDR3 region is CASSPPAGAWVTQYF. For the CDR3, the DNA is TGTGCCAGCTCACCACCCGCAGGCGCTTGGGTGACCCAGTACTTC.

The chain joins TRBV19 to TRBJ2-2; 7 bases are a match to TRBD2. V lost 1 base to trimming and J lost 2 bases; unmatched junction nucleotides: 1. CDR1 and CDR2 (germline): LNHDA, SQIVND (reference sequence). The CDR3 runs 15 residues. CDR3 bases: TGTGCCAGTAGTATAGGGGACTACAACACCGGGGAGCTGTTTTTT. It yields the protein CASSIGDYNTGELFF. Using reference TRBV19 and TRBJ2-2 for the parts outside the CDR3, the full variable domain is DGGITQSPKYLFRKEGQNVTLSCEQNLNHDAMYWYRQDPGQGLRLIYYSQIVNDFQKGDIAEGYSVSREKKESFPLTVTSAQKNPTAFYLCASSIGDYNTGELFFGEGSRLTVL.

The CDR3 DNA reads as TGCGCCAGCAGCCATCCGGGACACGGGAATTCACCCCTCCACTTT. Its translation: CASSHPGHGNSPLHF. This rearrangement joins TRBV4-1 to TRBJ1-6, with D maybe TRBD1 (6 bases). The ends were cut back, 3 bases at V and 7 bases at J, with 13 bases in the middle. Germline values: CDR1 MGHRA, CDR2 YSYEKL. This CDR3 has 15 amino acids.

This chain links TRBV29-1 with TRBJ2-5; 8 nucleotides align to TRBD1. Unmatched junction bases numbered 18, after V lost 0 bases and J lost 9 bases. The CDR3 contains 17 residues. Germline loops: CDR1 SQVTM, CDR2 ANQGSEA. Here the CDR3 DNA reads TGCAGCGTTGAAGACGACAGGGGTCCCACTAGCCGGGCGCCCCAGTACTTC. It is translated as CSVEDDRGPTSRAPQYF. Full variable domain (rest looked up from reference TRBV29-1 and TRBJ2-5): SAVISQKPSRDICQRGTSLTIQCQVDSQVTMMFWYRQQPGQSLTLIATANQGSEATYESGFVIDKFPISRPNLTFSTLTVSNMSPEDSSIYLCSVEDDRGPTSRAPQYFGPGTRLLVL.

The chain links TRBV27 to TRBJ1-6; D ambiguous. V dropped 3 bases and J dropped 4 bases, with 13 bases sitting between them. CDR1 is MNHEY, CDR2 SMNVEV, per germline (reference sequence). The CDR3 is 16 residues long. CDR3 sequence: CASSFMMTDYNSPLHF. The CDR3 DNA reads TGTGCCAGCAGTTTCATGATGACTGATTATAATTCACCCCTCCACTTT.

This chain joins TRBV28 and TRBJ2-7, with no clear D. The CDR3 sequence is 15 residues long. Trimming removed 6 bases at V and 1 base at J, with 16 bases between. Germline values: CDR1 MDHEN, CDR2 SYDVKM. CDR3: CASSSLGILSYEQYF. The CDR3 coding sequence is TGTGCCAGCAGCTCACTGGGGATCCTTTCCTACGAGCAGTACTTC.

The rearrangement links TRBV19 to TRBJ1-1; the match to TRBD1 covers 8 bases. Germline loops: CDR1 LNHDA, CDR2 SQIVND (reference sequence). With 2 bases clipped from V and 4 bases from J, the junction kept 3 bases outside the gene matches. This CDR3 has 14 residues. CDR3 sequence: CASSITTGGTEAFF. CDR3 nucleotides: TGTGCCAGTAGTATAACAACAGGGGGCACTGAAGCTTTCTTT.

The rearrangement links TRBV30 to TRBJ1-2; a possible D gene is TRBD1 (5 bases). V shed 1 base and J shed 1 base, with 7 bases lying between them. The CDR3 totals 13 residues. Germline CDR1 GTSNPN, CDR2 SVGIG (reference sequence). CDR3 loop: CAWSGQFNYGYTF. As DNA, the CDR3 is TGTGCCTGGAGTGGACAGTTTAACTATGGCTACACCTTC.

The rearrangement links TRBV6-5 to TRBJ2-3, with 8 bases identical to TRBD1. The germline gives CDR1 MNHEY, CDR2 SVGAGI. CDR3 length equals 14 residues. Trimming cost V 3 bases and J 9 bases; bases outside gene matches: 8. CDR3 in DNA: TGTGCCAGCAGTTATGGGCAGGGGGCATTGACGCAGTATTTT. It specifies CASSYGQGALTQYF.